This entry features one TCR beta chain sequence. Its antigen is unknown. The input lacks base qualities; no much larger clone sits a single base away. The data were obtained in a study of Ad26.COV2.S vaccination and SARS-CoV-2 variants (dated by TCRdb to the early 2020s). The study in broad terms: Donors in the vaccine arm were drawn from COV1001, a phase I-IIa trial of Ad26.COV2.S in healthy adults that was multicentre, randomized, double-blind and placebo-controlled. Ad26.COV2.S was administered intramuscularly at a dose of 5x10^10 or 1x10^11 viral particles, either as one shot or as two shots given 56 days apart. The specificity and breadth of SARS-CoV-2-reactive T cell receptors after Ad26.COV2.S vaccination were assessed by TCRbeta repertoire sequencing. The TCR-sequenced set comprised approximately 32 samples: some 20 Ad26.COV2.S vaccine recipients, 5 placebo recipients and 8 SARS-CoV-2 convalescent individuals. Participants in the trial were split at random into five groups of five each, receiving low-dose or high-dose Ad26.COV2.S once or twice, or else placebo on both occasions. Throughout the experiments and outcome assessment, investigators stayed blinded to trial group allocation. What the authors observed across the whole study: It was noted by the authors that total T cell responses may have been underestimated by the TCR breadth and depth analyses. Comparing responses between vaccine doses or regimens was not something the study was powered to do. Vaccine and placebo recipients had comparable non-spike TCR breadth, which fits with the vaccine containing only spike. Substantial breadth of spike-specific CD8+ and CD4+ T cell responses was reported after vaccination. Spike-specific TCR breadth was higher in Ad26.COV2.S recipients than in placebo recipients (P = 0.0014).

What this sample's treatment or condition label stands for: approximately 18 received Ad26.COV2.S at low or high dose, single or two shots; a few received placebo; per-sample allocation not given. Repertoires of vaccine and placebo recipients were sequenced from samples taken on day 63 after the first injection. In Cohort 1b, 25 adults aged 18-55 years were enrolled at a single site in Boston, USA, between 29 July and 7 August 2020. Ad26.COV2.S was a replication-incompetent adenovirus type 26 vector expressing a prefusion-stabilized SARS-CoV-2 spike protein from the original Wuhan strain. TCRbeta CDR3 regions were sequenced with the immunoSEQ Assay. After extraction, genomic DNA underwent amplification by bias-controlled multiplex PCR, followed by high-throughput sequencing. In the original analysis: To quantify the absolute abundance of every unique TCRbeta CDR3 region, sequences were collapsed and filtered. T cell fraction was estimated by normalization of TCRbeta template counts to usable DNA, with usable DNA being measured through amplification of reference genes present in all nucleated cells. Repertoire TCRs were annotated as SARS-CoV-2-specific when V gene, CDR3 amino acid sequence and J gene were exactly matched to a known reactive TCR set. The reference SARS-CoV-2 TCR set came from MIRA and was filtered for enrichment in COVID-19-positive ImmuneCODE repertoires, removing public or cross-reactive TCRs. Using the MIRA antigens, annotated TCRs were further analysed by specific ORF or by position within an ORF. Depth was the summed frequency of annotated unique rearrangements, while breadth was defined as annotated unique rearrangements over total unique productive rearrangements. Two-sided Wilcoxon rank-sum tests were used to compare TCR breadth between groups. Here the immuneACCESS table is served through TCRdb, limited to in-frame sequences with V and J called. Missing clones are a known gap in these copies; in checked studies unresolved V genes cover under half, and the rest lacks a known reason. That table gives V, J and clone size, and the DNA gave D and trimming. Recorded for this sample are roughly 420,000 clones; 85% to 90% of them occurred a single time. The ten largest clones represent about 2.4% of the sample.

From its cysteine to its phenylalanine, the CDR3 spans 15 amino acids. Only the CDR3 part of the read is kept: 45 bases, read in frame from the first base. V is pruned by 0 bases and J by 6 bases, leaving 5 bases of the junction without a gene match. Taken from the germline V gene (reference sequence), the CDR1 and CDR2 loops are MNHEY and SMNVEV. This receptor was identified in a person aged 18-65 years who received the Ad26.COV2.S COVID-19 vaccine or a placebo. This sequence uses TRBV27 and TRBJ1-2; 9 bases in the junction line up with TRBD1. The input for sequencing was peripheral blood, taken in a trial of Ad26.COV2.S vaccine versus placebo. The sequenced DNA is TGTGCCAGCAGTTTATCCCCCACAGGGGGCCATGGCTACACCTTC. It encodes CASSLSPTGGHGYTF.